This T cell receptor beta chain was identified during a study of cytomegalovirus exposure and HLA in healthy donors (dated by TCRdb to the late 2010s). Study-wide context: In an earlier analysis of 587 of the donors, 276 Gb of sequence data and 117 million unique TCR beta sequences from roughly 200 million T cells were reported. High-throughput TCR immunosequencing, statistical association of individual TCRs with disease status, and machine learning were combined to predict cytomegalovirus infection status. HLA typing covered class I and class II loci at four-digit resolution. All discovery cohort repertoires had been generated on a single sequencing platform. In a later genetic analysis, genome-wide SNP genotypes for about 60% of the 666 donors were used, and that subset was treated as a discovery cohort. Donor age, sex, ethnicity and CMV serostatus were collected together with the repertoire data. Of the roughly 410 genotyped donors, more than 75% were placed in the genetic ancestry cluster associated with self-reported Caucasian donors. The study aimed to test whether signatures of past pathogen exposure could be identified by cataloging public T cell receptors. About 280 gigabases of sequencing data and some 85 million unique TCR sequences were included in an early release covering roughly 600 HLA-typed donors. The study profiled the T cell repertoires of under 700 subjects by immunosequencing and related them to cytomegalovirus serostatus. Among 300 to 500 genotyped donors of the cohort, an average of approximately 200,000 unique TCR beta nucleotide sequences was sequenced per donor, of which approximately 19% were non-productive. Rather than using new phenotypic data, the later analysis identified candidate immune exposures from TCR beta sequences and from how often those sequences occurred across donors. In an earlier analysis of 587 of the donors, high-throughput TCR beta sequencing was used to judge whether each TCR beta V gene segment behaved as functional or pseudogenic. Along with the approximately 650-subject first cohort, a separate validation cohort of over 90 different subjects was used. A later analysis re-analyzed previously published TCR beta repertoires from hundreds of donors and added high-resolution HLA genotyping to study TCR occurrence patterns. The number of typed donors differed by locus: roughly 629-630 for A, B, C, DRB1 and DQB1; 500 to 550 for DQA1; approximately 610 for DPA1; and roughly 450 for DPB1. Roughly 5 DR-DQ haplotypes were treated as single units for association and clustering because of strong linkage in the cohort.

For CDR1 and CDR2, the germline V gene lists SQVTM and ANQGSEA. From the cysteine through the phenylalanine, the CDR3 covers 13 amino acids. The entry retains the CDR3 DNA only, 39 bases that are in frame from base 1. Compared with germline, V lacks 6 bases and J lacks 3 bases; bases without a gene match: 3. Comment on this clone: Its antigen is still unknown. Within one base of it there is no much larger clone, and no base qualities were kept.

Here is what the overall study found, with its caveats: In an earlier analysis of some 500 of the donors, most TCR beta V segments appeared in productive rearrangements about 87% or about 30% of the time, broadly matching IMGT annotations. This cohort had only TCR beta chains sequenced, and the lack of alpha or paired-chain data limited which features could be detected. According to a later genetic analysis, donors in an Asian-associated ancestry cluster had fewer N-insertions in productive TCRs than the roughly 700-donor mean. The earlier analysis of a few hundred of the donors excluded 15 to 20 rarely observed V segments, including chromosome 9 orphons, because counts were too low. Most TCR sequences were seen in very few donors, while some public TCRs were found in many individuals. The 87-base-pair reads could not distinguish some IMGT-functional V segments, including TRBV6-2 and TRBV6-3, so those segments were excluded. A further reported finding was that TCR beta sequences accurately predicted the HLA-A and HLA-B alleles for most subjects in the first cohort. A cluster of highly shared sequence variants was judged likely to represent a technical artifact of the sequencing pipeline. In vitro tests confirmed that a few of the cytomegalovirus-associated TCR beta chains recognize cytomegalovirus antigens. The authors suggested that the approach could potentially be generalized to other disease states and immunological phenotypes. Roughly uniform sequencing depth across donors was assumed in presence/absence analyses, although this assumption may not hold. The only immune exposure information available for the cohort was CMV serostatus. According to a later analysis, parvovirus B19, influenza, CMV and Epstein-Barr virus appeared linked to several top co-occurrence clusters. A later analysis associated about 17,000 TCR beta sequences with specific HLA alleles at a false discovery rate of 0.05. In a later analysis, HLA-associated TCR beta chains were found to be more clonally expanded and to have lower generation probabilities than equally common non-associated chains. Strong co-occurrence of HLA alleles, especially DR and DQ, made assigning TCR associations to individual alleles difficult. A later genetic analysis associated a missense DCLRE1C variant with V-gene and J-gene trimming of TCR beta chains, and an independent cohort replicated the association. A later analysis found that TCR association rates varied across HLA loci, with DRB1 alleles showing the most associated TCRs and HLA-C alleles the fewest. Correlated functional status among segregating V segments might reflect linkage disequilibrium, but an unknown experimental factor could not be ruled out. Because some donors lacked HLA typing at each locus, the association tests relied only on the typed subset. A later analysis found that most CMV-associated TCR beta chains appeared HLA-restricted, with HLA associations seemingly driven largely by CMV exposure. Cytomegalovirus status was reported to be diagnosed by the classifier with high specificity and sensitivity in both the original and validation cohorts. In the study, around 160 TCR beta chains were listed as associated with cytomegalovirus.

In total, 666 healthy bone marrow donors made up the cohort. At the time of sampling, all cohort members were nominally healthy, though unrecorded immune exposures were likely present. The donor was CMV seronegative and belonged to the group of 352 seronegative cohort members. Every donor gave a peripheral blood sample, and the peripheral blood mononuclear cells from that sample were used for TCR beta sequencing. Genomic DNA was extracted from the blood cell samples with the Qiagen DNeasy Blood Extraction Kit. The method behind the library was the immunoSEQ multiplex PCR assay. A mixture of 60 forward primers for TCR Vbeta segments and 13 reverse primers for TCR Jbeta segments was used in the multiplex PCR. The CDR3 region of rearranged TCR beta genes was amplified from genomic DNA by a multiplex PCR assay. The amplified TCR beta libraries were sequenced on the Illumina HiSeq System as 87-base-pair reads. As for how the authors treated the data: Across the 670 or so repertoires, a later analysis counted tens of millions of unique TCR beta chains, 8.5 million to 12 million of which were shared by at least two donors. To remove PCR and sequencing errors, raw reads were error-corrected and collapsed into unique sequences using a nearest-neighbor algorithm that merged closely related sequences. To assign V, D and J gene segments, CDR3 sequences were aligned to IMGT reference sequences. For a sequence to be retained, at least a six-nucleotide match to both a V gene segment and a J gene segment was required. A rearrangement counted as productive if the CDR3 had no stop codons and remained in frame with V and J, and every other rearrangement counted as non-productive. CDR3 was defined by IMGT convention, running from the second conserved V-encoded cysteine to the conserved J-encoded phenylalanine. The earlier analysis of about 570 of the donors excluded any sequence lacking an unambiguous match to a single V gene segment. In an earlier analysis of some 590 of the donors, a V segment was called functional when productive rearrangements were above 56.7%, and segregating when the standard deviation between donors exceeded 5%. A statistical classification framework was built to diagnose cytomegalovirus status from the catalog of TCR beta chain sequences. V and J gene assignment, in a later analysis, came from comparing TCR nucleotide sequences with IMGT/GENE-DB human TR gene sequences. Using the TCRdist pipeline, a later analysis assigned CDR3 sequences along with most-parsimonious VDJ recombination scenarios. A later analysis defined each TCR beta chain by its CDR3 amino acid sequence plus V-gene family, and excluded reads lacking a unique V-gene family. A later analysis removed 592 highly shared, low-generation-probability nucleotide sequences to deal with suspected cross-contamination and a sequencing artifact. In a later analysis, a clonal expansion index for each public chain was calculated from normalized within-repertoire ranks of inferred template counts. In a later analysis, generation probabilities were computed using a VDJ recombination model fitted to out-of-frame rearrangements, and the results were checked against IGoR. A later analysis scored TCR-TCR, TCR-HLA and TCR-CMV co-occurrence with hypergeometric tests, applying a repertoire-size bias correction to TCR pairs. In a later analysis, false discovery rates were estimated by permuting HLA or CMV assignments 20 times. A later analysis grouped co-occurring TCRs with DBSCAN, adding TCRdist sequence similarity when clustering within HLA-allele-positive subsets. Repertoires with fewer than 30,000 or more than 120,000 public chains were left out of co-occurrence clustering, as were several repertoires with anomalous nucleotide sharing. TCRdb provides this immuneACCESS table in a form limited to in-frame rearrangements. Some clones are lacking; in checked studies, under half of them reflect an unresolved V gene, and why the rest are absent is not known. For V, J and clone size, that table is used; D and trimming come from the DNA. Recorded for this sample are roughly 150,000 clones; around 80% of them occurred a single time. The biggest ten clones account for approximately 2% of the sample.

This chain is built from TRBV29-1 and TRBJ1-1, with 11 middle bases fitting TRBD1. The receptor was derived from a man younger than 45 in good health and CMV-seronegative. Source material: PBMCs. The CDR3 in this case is CSVRDRGDTEAFF. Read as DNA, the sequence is TGCAGCGTCCGGGACAGGGGGGACACTGAAGCTTTCTTT.